Shown below are 11 T cell receptor beta chains from a single sample sequenced in a study of identical twins. One entry per CDR3 protein, called by TCRdb with MiXCR from the 5' RACE reads. This sample yields some 790,000 distinct CDR3 sequences, of which 15% to 20% are seen a single time; 13% belongs to the top ten. In addition, the sample was reused for a study of T cells expressing NK-cell markers.

What was sequenced was PBMCs. The source of these receptors is a woman aged 18-29 years in good health.

This clonotype was counted a few times. V is TRBV20-1 and J is TRBJ1-6; D is ambiguous. Trimming shortened V by 5 bases and J by 3 bases, and 8 bases separated the two germline ends. The CDR3 covers 13 residues. CDR1 DFQATT and CDR2 SNEGSKA come from the germline V gene (reference sequence). CDR3: CSAGPDYNSPLHF. CDR3 sequence (DNA): TGCAGTGCTGGGCCTGACTATAATTCACCCCTCCACTTT.

The CDR3, as DNA: TGTGCCAGCAGTTTTTCCCGGACAGGCCGACTCTCTGGGGCCAACGTCCTGACTTTC. Translation gives CASSFSRTGRLSGANVLTF. The chain joins TRBV27 to TRBJ2-6, with 7 bases aligning to TRBD1. Germline CDR1 MNHEY, CDR2 SMNVEV (reference sequence). The CDR3 runs 19 residues. The junction had 11 bases not matched to a gene; V was cut back by 3 bases and J by 0 bases.

On this clonotype itself: The junction shows a germline mismatch at one end, possibly a read error. The CDR3 DNA follows: TGCTGCGTTGCCCAGGGGAGTGAAAAACTGTTTTTT. It codes for CCVAQGSEKLFF. The chain uses TRBV29-1 and TRBJ1-4; possibly TRBD1 for D (6 bases). The germline gives CDR1 SQVTM, CDR2 ANQGSEA. CDR3 length: 12 amino acids.

V and J are TRBV5-1 and TRBJ2-3; D call uncertain. V lost 0 bases to trimming and J lost 5 bases, with 10 bases between them. Germline V gene lookup returns CDR1 SGHRS and CDR2 YFSETQ. The CDR3 contains 14 residues. The CDR3 is CASSLEAPQDTQYF. CDR3 in DNA: TGCGCCAGCAGCTTGGAAGCGCCGCAAGATACGCAGTATTTT.

The table lists this clonotype with a few counts. This sequence joins TRBV7-9 and TRBJ2-3, with TRBD2 matching over 9 bases. The length of the CDR3 is 16 residues. CDR1 and CDR2 (germline): SEHNR, FQNEAQ (reference sequence). The junction had 2 bases not matched to a gene; V was cut back by 0 bases and J by 1 base. This CDR3 is CASSLAERGGTDTQYF. The DNA of the CDR3 is TGTGCCAGCAGCTTAGCTGAGCGGGGGGGCACAGATACGCAGTATTTT.

This clonotype was detected a few times. The chain links TRBV12-5 to TRBJ2-2; TRBD2 agrees at 10 bases. Germline CDR1 reads LGHNT; CDR2 reads FRNRAP. The CDR3 is 15 amino acids. V was pared by 5 bases and J by 3 bases, with 3 bases of the junction left unmatched. For the CDR3, the DNA is TGTGCTAGTGGTCTGGGGACTAGCGACACCGGGGAGCTGTTTTTT. It encodes CASGLGTSDTGELFF.

The genes are TRBV7-2 and TRBJ2-2; D may be TRBD2 (6 bases). The V gene lost 8 bases and the J gene lost 3 bases, with 7 bases spanning the gap. CDR1 is SGHTA, CDR2 FQGNSA, per germline. The CDR3 runs 12 residues. CDR3 in amino acids: CASAGYTGELFF. The DNA of the CDR3 is TGTGCCAGCGCGGGGTACACCGGGGAGCTGTTTTTT. Full variable domain (outside the CDR3, taken from reference TRBV7-2 and TRBJ2-2): GAGVSQSPSNKVTEKGKDVELRCDPISGHTALYWYRQSLGQGLEFLIYFQGNSAPDKSGLPSDRFSAERTGGSVSTLTIQRTQQEDSAVYLCASAGYTGELFFGEGSRLTVL.

The J gene is TRBJ1-2, the V gene TRBV27; D unresolved. The V and J ends lost 0 bases and 4 bases respectively, with 6 bases between them. Germline CDR1 and CDR2: MNHEY and SMNVEV (reference sequence). The CDR3 has 13 residues. DNA of the CDR3: TGTGCCAGCAGTTTATCTTGGGCCTATGGCTACACCTTC. It encodes CASSLSWAYGYTF.

In this sample, this clonotype turned up many times. The gene calls are TRBV11-2 and TRBJ2-7; D is unclear. Trimming took off 5 bases at V and 2 bases at J, with 10 bases between the two ends. Germline V gene lookup returns CDR1 SGHAT and CDR2 FQNNGV. This CDR3 spans 13 amino acids. Written as DNA, the CDR3 is TGTGCCAGCAGCCCCGGGTTGACCTACGAGCAGTACTTC. It codes for CASSPGLTYEQYF.

The table lists this clonotype with a few counts. This chain links TRBV10-1 with TRBJ2-5, with a weak D call TRBD2 (5 bases). This CDR3 has 12 amino acids. The germline gives CDR1 WNHNN, CDR2 SYGVQD (reference sequence). With 2 bases removed from V and 7 bases from J, the gap between germline ends came to 8 bases. CDR3 sequence (DNA): TGCGCCAGCAGTGAGGCCGCGGGGACCCAGTACTTC. Protein sequence: CASSEAAGTQYF.

Remarks on this clonotype: At one of its ends the junction is not consistent with the germline gene, which may arise from a read error. For the CDR3, the DNA is TGCGCCAGCAGCCAAGGGAATAGCGGGGGGGCAGAGACGCAGTATTTT. This gives the protein CASSQGNSGGAETQYF. The chain has TRBV4-1 and TRBJ2-3; 11 bases align to TRBD2. Germline lookup yields CDR1 MGHRA and CDR2 YSYEKL. This CDR3 has 16 residues.